This passage covers 15 T cell receptor beta chains from one sample sequenced in a study of radiotherapy plus CTLA-4 blockade in lung cancer (dated by TCRdb to between 2018 and 2020). The protocol used for the library was the immunoSEQ multiplex PCR assay. TCRdb took over this immuneACCESS table, retaining in-frame rearrangements with V and J assigned. Such tables are incomplete; in checked studies, under half of the missing clones stem from an unresolved V gene, and the remainder is unexplained. In all, the sample holds roughly 48,000 clones, and roughly three quarters of those were seen once. The top ten hold about 9% of the sample. The material sequenced was peripheral blood, taken from a patient treated with radiotherapy plus ipilimumab. These receptors came from a human donor with non-small cell lung cancer who had stable disease on radiotherapy plus ipilimumab.

The gene calls are TRBV5-4 and TRBJ2-3, with TRBD2 as a possible D gene (6 bases). The CDR3 has 13 residues. The ends were cut back, 0 bases at V and 6 bases at J, with 8 bases in the middle. CDR1 is SGHNT and CDR2 is YYREEE in the germline V gene (reference sequence). The CDR3 loop reads CASSLDTSDTQYF. The CDR3 DNA sequence: TGTGCCAGCAGCTTGGATACTAGCGATACGCAGTATTTT.

In its sample, this clone was seen a few times. The gene calls are TRBV19 and TRBJ2-3; the D is unclear. Germline CDR1 reads LNHDA; CDR2 reads SQIVND (reference sequence). This CDR3 is built from 14 residues. V lost 1 base, J lost 4 bases, and 9 bases lay in between. Here the CDR3 DNA reads TGTGCCAGTAGTATAGGAGTGGCCTCAGATACGCAGTATTTT. It translates to CASSIGVASDTQYF.

The chain recombines TRBV7-2 with TRBJ1-1; possibly TRBD1 for D (6 bases). CDR3 size: 15 residues. The V and J ends lost 0 bases and 4 bases respectively, with 12 bases between them. Germline CDR1 and CDR2: SGHTA and FQGNSA. CDR3 bases: TGTGCCAGCAGCTTAGCGCGGGGGGGCGGCACTGAAGCTTTCTTT. This gives the protein CASSLARGGGTEAFF.

This clone was seen only once. J is TRBJ1-2 and V is TRBV27; D is possibly TRBD1 (5 bases). Trimming left V 3 bases short and J 4 bases short, with 9 bases between. CDR1 and CDR2 (germline): MNHEY, SMNVEV (reference sequence). The CDR3 consists of 13 residues. The CDR3 sequence: CASSFAGRYGYTF. CDR3 DNA sequence: TGTGCCAGCAGTTTCGCAGGGCGCTATGGCTACACCTTC.

This chain uses TRBV6-4 with TRBJ2-3; 8 nucleotides match TRBD2. V gave up 2 bases and J gave up 1 base; unmatched junction bases: 2. This CDR3 comprises 15 residues. Germline V CDR1 and CDR2: MRHNA, SNTAGT. The CDR3 spells CASSDVRGGTDTQYF. The CDR3, as DNA: TGTGCCAGCAGTGACGTGCGGGGGGGCACAGATACGCAGTATTTT.

The V gene is TRBV5-1, the J gene TRBJ1-1; D unresolved. The CDR3 has 14 amino acids. The germline gives CDR1 SGHRS, CDR2 YFSETQ. Trimming left V 5 bases short and J 3 bases short, with 14 bases between. This CDR3 is CASSRPKEDTEAFF. The CDR3 DNA follows: TGCGCCAGCAGTAGGCCAAAGGAGGACACTGAAGCTTTCTTT.

A few counts support this clone. This rearrangement joins TRBV6-1 to TRBJ2-6; TRBD2 matches 7 bases. Trimming cost V 6 bases and J 2 bases; bases outside gene matches: 1. CDR1 and CDR2 from the germline V gene are MNHNS and SASEGT. The CDR3 is 14 residues long. CDR3: CASRSGTGANVLTF. For the CDR3, the DNA is TGTGCCAGCAGGAGCGGGACTGGGGCCAACGTCCTGACTTTC.

This chain links TRBV5-1 with TRBJ2-7, with 9 bases identical to TRBD1. The CDR3 length is 12 residues. Germline V CDR1 and CDR2: SGHRS, YFSETQ. With 8 bases clipped from V and 4 bases from J, the junction kept 4 bases outside the gene matches. As DNA, the CDR3 is TGCGCCAGTGGGACAGGGCGGTACGAGCAGTACTTC. Its protein product is CASGTGRYEQYF.

This chain connects TRBV7-2 to TRBJ2-2; D uncertain. The CDR3 sequence is 11 residues long. The germline V gene has CDR1 SGHTA and CDR2 FQGNSA. The germline V and J ends were trimmed by 2 bases and 7 bases, with 2 bases remaining between them. The CDR3 DNA follows: TGTGCCAGCAGCTTAATCGGGGAGCTGTTTTTT. It codes for CASSLIGELFF.

In DNA, the CDR3 is TGTGCCATCAGTGAGGCAGGGGTTGACGCCGGGGAGCTGTTTTTT. It encodes CAISEAGVDAGELFF. J is TRBJ2-2 and V is TRBV10-3; tentatively, D is TRBD1 (6 bases). CDR1 and CDR2 (germline): ENHRY, SYGVKD. This CDR3 is 15 amino acids long. Trimming pared 2 bases from V and 6 bases from J, leaving 13 bases between.

V is TRBV19 and J is TRBJ2-7, with D possibly matching TRBD1 (6 bases). V dropped 4 bases and J dropped 1 base, with 14 bases sitting between them. This CDR3 region has 15 residues. Looked up from germline, CDR1 is LNHDA and CDR2 is SQIVND (reference sequence). The DNA of the CDR3 is TGTGCCAGTAGTAACCGACAGGTAGTGTCCTACGAGCAGTACGTC. Translated: CASSNRQVVSYEQYV.

CDR3 loop: CAGGGLKRSEAFF. Here the CDR3 DNA reads TGTGCCGGAGGGGGGCTAAAACGGTCTGAAGCTTTCTTT. The V gene is TRBV6-1, the J gene TRBJ1-1, with D possibly matching TRBD1 (6 bases). CDR3 length equals 13 residues. Germline V gene lookup returns CDR1 MNHNS and CDR2 SASEGT. Trimming pared 11 bases from V and 6 bases from J, leaving 19 bases between.

V is TRBV7-8 and J is TRBJ1-1; TRBD1 matches at 9 bases. Per the germline V gene, CDR1 is SGHVS and CDR2 is FQNEAQ. CDR3 length: 15 amino acids. V shed 6 bases and J 3 bases; nucleotides not matched to a gene: 8. The CDR3 DNA reads TGTGCCAGCAGACAAACAGGGGGCTCGGACACTGAAGCTTTCTTT. Its translation is CASRQTGGSDTEAFF. Using reference TRBV7-8 and TRBJ1-1 for the parts outside the CDR3, the full variable domain is GAGVSQSPRYKVAKRGQDVALRCDPISGHVSLFWYQQALGQGPEFLTYFQNEAQLDKSGLPSDRFFAERPEGSVSTLKIQRTQQEDSAVYLCASRQTGGSDTEAFFGQGTRLTVV.

This chain connects TRBV5-8 to TRBJ2-3; 11 nucleotides agree with TRBD1. V shed 3 bases and J 0 bases; nucleotides not matched to a gene: 3. The CDR3 extends over 16 amino acids. Germline loops: CDR1 SGHTS, CDR2 YDEGEE. CDR3 in DNA: TGTGCCAGCAGCTCAGGGACAGGGGGAAGCACAGATACGCAGTATTTT. Translation: CASSSGTGGSTDTQYF. Together with reference TRBV5-8 and TRBJ2-3, the CDR3 gives the full variable domain: EAGVTQSPTHLIKTRGQQATLRCSPISGHTSVYWYQQALGLGLQFLLWYDEGEERNRGNFPPRFSGRQFPNYSSELNVNALELEDSALYLCASSSGTGGSTDTQYFGPGTRLTVL.

The gene calls are TRBV2 and TRBJ2-1, with a weak D call TRBD2 (5 bases). Germline-derived CDR1 and CDR2 are SNHLY and FYNNEI. V was pared by 7 bases and J by 7 bases, with 14 bases between. The length of the CDR3 is 13 residues. The CDR3 here is CASTERRWNEQFF. In DNA form, the CDR3 reads TGTGCCAGCACCGAAAGGAGGTGGAATGAGCAGTTCTTC.